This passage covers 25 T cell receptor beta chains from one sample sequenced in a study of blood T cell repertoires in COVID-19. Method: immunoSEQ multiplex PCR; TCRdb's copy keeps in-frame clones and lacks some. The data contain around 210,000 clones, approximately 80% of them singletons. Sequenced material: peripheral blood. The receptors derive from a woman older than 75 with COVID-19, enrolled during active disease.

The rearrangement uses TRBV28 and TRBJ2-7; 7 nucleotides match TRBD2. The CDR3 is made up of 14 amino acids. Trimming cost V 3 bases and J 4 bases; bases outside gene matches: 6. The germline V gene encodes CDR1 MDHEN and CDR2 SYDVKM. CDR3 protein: CASSFHGGGYEQYF. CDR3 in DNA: TGTGCCAGCAGTTTCCATGGGGGGGGGTACGAGCAGTACTTC.

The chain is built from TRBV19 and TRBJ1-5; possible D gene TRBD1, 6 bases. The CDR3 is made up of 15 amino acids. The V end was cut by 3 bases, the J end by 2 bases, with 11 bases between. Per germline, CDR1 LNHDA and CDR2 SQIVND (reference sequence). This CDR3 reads CASSITGSGNQPQHF. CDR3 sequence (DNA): TGTGCCAGTAGTATCACAGGGAGTGGCAATCAGCCCCAGCATTTT.

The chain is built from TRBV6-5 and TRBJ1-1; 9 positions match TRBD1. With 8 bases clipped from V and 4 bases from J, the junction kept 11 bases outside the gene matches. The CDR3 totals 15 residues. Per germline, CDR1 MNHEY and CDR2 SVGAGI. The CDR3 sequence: CASGGTGPRGTEAFF. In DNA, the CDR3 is TGTGCCAGCGGGGGGACAGGGCCCAGAGGCACTGAAGCTTTCTTT.

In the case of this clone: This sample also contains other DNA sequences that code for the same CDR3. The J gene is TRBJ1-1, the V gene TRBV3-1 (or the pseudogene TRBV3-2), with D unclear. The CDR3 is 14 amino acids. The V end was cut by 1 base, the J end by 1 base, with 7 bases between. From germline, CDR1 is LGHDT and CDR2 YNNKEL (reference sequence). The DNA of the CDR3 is TGTGCCAGCAGCCAAGGTGGAGGGAACACTGAAGCTTTCTTT. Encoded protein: CASSQGGGNTEAFF.

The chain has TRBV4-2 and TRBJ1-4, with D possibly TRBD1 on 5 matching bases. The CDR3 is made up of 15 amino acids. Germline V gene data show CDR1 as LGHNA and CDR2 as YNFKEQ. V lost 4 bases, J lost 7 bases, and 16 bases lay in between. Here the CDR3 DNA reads TGTGCCAGCAGCCCGGGACTGGGCTCGAGTGAAAAACTGTTTTTT. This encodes CASSPGLGSSEKLFF.

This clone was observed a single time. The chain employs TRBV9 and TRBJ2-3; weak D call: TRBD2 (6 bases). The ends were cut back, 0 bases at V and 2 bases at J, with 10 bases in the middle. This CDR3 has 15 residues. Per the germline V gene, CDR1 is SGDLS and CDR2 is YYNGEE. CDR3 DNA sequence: TGTGCCAGCAGCGTAGTAGCGGACCTCACAGATACGCAGTATTTT. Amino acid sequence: CASSVVADLTDTQYF.

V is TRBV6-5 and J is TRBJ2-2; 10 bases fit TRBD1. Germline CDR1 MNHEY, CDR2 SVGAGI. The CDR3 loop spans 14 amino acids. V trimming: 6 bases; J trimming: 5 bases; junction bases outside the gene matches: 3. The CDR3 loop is CASRWGQGTGELFF. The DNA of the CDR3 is TGTGCCAGCAGGTGGGGACAGGGGACCGGGGAGCTGTTTTTT.

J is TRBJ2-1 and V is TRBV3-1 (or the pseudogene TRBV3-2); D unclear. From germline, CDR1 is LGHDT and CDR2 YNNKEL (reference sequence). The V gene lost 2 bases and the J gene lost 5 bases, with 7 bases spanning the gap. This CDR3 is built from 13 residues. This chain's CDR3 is CASSQLDNNEQFF. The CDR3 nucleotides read TGTGCCAGCAGCCAACTCGACAACAATGAGCAGTTCTTC.

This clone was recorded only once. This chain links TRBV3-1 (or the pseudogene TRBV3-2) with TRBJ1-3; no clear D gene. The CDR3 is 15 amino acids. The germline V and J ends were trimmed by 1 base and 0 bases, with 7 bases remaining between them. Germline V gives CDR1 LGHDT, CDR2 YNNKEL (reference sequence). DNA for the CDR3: TGTGCCAGCAGCCAAGTCGGGAGCTCTGGAAACACCATATATTTT. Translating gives CASSQVGSSGNTIYF.

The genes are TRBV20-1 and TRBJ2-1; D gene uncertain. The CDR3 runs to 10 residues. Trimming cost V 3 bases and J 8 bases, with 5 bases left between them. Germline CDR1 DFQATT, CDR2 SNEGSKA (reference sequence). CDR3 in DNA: TGCAGTGCTAGTTCGGATGAGCAGTTCTTC. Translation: CSASSDEQFF.

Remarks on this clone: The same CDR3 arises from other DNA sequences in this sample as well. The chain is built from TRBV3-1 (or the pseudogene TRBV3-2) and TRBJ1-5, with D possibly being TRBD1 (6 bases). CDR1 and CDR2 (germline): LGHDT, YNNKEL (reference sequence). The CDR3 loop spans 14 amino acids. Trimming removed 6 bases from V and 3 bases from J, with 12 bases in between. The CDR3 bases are TGTGCCAGCAGTCCACAGGGCTCCAATCAGCCCCAGCATTTT. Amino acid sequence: CASSPQGSNQPQHF.

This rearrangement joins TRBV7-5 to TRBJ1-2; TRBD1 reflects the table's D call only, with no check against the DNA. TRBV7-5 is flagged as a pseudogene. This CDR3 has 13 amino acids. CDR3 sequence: CVILLDRGCGYTF. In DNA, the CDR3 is TGTGTCATTCTCCTTGACAGGGGATGTGGCTACACCTTC.

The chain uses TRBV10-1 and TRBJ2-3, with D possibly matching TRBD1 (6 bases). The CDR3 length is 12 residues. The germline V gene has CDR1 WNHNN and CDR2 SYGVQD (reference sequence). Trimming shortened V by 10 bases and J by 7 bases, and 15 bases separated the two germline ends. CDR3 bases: TGCGCCATCACAGGGTCCCATAATACGCAGTATTTT. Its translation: CAITGSHNTQYF.

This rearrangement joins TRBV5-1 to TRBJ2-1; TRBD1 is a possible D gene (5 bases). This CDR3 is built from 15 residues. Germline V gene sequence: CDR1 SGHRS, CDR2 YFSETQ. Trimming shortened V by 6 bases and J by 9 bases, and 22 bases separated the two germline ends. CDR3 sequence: CASTDGGAGMGEQFF. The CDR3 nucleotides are TGCGCCAGCACCGACGGTGGGGCAGGGATGGGTGAGCAGTTCTTC.

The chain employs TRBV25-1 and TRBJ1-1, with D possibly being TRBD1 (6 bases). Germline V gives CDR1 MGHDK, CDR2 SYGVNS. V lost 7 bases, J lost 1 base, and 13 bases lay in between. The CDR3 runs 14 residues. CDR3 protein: CASKATGRNTEAFF. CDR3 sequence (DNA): TGTGCCAGCAAGGCCACAGGGAGGAACACTGAAGCTTTCTTT.

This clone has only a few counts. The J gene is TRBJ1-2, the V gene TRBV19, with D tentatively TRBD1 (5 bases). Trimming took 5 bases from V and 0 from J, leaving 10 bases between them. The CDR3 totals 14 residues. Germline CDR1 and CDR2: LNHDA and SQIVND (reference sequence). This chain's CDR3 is CASSPRTPNYGYTF. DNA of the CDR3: TGTGCCAGTAGTCCTAGGACACCTAACTATGGCTACACCTTC.

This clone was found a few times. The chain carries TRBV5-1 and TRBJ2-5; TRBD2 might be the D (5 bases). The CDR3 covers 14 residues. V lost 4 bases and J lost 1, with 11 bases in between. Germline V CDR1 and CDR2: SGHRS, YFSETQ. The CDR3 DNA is TGCGCCAGCAGCACCGGGGTTTTCCAAGAGACCCAGTACTTC. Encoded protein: CASSTGVFQETQYF.

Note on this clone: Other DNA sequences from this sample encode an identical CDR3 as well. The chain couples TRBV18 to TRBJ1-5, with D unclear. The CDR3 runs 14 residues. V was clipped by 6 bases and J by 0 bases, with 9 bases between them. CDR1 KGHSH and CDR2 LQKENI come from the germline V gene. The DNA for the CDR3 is TGTGCCAGCTCCCCCGCGGATAGCAATCAGCCCCAGCATTTT. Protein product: CASSPADSNQPQHF.

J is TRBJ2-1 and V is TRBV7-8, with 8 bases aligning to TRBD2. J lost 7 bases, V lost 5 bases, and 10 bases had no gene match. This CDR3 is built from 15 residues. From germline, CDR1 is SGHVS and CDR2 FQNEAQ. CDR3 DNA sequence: TGTGCCAGCAGCGCCCAGAGCGGGAGTCTTAATGAGCAGTTCTTC. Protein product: CASSAQSGSLNEQFF.

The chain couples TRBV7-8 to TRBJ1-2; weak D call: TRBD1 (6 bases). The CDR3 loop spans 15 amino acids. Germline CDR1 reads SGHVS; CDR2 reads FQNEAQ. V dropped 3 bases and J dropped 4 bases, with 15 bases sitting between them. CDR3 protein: CASSFSDRNSYGYTF. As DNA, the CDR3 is TGTGCCAGCAGCTTCTCGGACAGAAACTCCTATGGCTACACCTTC.

This CDR3 is CASSVGLAGLNEQFF. In DNA, the CDR3 is TGTGCCAGCAGCGTAGGACTAGCGGGCCTCAATGAGCAGTTCTTC. The rearrangement joins TRBV9 to TRBJ2-1; 10 nucleotides match TRBD2. The CDR3 is made up of 15 amino acids. V shed 0 bases, J shed 6 bases, and the junction held 3 bases outside the gene matches. Germline V CDR1 and CDR2: SGDLS, YYNGEE.

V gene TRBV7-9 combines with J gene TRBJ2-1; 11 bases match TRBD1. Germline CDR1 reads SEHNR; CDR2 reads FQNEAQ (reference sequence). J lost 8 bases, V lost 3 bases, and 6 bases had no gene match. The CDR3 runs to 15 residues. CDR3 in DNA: TGTGCCAGCAGCTTGGGGACAGGGGGTGCCGATGAGCAGTTCTTC. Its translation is CASSLGTGGADEQFF.

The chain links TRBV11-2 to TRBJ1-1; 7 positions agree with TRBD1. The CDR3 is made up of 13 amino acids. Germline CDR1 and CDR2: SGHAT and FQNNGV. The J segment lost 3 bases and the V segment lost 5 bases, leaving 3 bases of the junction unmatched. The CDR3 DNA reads TGTGCCAGCAGCACCACAGGGGACACTGAAGCTTTCTTT. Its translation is CASSTTGDTEAFF.

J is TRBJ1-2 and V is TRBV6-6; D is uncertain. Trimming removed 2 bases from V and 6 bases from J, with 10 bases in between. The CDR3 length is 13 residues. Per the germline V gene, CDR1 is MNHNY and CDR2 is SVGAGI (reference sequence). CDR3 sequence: CASSYGRPHGYTF. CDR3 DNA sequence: TGTGCCAGCAGTTACGGGCGCCCCCATGGCTACACCTTC.

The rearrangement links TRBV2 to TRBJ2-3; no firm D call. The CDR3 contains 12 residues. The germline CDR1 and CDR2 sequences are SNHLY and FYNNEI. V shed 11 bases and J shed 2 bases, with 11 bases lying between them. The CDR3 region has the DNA TGTGCCGGTCGTCAGTACACAGATACGCAGTATTTT. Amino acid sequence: CAGRQYTDTQYF.